This T cell receptor (beta chain) originates from a study of blood T cell repertoires in COVID-19. This CDR3 has 13 residues. The protocol was immunoSEQ multiplex PCR, while the TCRdb copy is restricted to in-frame clones and leaves out a portion. The sample comprises around 300,000 clones, around 88% of which are singletons, and 5.5% to 7% rests with the top ten. This receptor was identified in a woman aged 35 to 49 who had recovered from COVID-19. Source material: PBMCs or T cells enriched from blood (not recorded which). The chain employs TRBV21-1 and TRBJ2-1; the table calls TRBD1, which could not be checked here. TRBV21-1 is assigned pseudogene status. CDR3 in amino acids: CASTAAGGNEQFF. DNA for the CDR3: TGTGCCAGCACCGCGGCAGGGGGGAATGAGCAGTTCTTC.